This T cell receptor (beta chain) appears in the sequencing data of a study of CD8 T cells in Susac syndrome. The ends were cut back, 7 bases at V and 1 base at J, with 8 bases in the middle. The germline gives CDR1 MNHEY, CDR2 SVGEGT. The CDR3 runs 12 residues. The authors reverse transcribed 0.5 to 1 ug RNA with random hexamers. TCRdb ran MiXCR on the immunoSEQ multiplex PCR reads and lists one entry per CDR3 protein. Of about 200,000 distinct CDR3 sequences listed, about 94% are singletons. This clonotype originated in a human donor in good health. Sequencing was carried out using CD4+ T cells from PBMCs. The V call is TRBV6-2 or TRBV6-3, the J call TRBJ2-7; no firm D call. CDR3 loop: CASTSTSYEQYV. The CDR3 DNA reads as TGTGCCAGCACCTCGACATCCTACGAGCAGTACGTC.